These 23 T cell receptor beta chains were all obtained from the same sample, sequenced in a study of blood T cells in healthy people across ages. The authors ran a second PCR of about 6 to 11 cycles using a sample-barcoded 5' primer and a J-beta primer mix. One entry per CDR3 protein results from TCRdb running MiXCR on the 5' RACE reads. The sample has 1.5 million to 2 million distinct CDR3 sequences, about 30% seen once. Sequenced input: blood. These receptors were obtained from a young woman in good health.

The CDR3 bases are TGTGCCAGCCGTCCTAACGTGAGCAATGAGCAGTTCTTC. The encoded protein is CASRPNVSNEQFF. The chain is built from TRBV2 and TRBJ2-1; D is undetermined. V lost 8 bases to trimming and J lost 6 bases, with 14 bases between them. The CDR3 totals 13 residues. Germline assignment: CDR1 SNHLY and CDR2 FYNNEI.

J is TRBJ2-1 and V is TRBV12-3 or TRBV12-4; 7 nucleotides match TRBD2. Unmatched junction bases numbered 8, after V lost 7 bases and J lost 8 bases. CDR3 size: 13 residues. This chain's CDR3 is CASTKTSTDEQFF. The DNA of the CDR3 is TGTGCCAGCACCAAGACTAGCACGGATGAGCAGTTCTTC.

The rearrangement uses TRBV5-1 and TRBJ2-1, with TRBD2 matching over 8 bases. This CDR3 is built from 16 residues. Per the germline V gene, CDR1 is SGHRS and CDR2 is YFSETQ. V lost 3 bases to trimming and J lost 2 bases; unmatched junction nucleotides: 7. For the CDR3, the DNA is TGCGCCAGCAGCTCCCGCCCGGGACTAGCCTACAATGAGCAGTTCTTC. It encodes CASSSRPGLAYNEQFF. The full variable domain, rest sourced from reference TRBV5-1 and TRBJ2-1, is KAGVTQTPRYLIKTRGQQVTLSCSPISGHRSVSWYQQTPGQGLQFLFEYFSETQRNKGNFPGRFSGRQFSNSRSEMNVSTLELGDSALYLCASSSRPGLAYNEQFFGPGTRLTVL.

V usage is TRBV29-1 and J usage is TRBJ2-3, with 10 bases lining up with TRBD2. The germline gives CDR1 SQVTM, CDR2 ANQGSEA. V shed 4 bases and J 2 bases; nucleotides not matched to a gene: 6. The CDR3 length is 15 residues. CDR3 in DNA: TGCAGCGTTGGCGGTAGCGGGGGGTTCACAGATACGCAGTATTTT. Translating it yields CSVGGSGGFTDTQYF.

This clonotype was detected ten times or more. The V and J genes are TRBV12-3 or TRBV12-4 and TRBJ1-1; possible D gene TRBD1, 5 bases. The V end was cut by 6 bases, the J end by 1 base, with 9 bases between. The CDR3 is 13 residues long. The CDR3 DNA follows: TGTGCCAGCAGCCTCAGGGAGAACACTGAAGCTTTCTTT. Its translation is CASSLRENTEAFF.

CDR3 DNA sequence: TGTGCCAGCAGTTACTCTAGCGGGAGGAGCCCAGGCTCCTACAATGAGCAGTACTTC. Protein product: CASSYSSGRSPGSYNEQYF. The genes are TRBV6-2 or TRBV6-3 and TRBJ2-1, with 10 bases aligning to TRBD2. The J call is in doubt because the DNA end fits TRBJ2-7 better. The CDR3 runs to 19 residues. Germline CDR1 MNHEY, CDR2 SVGEGT.

CDR3 DNA sequence: TGTGCCAGCAGTCCAGCAGCTCAGGGCACAGATACGCAGTATTTT. It yields the protein CASSPAAQGTDTQYF. This chain uses TRBV7-9 with TRBJ2-3; D remains unclear. The CDR3 is 15 residues long. Germline lookup yields CDR1 SEHNR and CDR2 FQNEAQ (reference sequence). V gave up 6 bases and J gave up 1 base, with 14 bases separating them.

This clonotype showed up many times. The chain uses TRBV12-3 or TRBV12-4 and TRBJ1-6; TRBD1 might be the D (5 bases). Deletions cut 5 bases from V and 5 bases from J, with 10 bases between. The CDR3 runs to 14 residues. For the CDR3, the DNA is TGTGCCAGCAGTCGTTGGGGGGATAATTCACCCCTCCACTTT. Protein sequence: CASSRWGDNSPLHF.

This clonotype was counted at least ten times. The chain couples TRBV20-1 to TRBJ2-6, with 11 bases that match TRBD1. Germline assignment: CDR1 DFQATT and CDR2 SNEGSKA (reference sequence). Unmatched junction bases numbered 7, after V lost 5 bases and J lost 4 bases. CDR3 length: 16 residues. The CDR3 here is CSAGQGALTGANVLTF. The CDR3, as DNA: TGCAGTGCTGGACAGGGGGCGCTTACCGGGGCCAACGTCCTGACTTTC.

This clonotype occurred many times. V is TRBV9 and J is TRBJ2-7, with TRBD2 identical over 8 bases. Germline CDR1 reads SGDLS; CDR2 reads YYNGEE. V was pared by 4 bases and J by 4 bases, with 7 bases of the junction left unmatched. The CDR3 is 14 residues long. The chain's CDR3 is CASSSLAESYEQYF. The CDR3 DNA follows: TGTGCCAGCAGCTCACTAGCGGAAAGTTACGAGCAGTACTTC.

The rearrangement joins TRBV14 to TRBJ2-1, with 15 bases lining up with TRBD2. J gave up 9 bases and V 5 bases, and 5 bases lay outside the gene matches. The CDR3 totals 15 residues. Germline loops: CDR1 SGHDN, CDR2 FVKESK. The CDR3 DNA reads as TGTGCCAGCAGCGGACTAGCGGGGGGGCATAGTGAGCAGTTCTTC. Translated: CASSGLAGGHSEQFF.

Ten or more counts support this clonotype. V usage is TRBV20-1 and J usage is TRBJ2-1; 7 bases are shared with TRBD1. The ends lost 0 bases at V and 4 bases at J; junction bases unmatched: 3. The CDR3 consists of 14 residues. The germline CDR1 and CDR2 sequences are DFQATT and SNEGSKA (reference sequence). The DNA of the CDR3 is TGCAGTGCTAGAGAGGGACAGCGGTACAATGAGCAGTTCTTC. Translation gives CSAREGQRYNEQFF.

In its sample, this clonotype was seen a few times. The rearrangement uses TRBV6-5 and TRBJ2-1; the D gene is possibly TRBD2 (5 bases). Trimming took 6 bases from V and 8 from J, leaving 8 bases between them. The CDR3 is 11 residues long. Germline V gene lookup returns CDR1 MNHEY and CDR2 SVGAGI. In DNA, the CDR3 is TGTGCCAGCAGGCGTAGCGATGAGCAGTTCTTC. This codes for CASRRSDEQFF.

There are many counts of this clonotype. The V call is TRBV10-2, the J call TRBJ1-6; D might be TRBD1 (5 bases). The V end lost 4 bases, the J end lost 8 bases, and 9 bases lay between the germline ends. The CDR3 extends over 13 amino acids. Germline CDR1 and CDR2: WSHSY and SAAADI. The CDR3 DNA reads as TGCGCCAGCAGTGGACAGTGGGATTCACCCCTCCACTTT. Amino acids: CASSGQWDSPLHF.

The rearrangement uses TRBV30 and TRBJ2-7; the D gene is possibly TRBD1 (5 bases). CDR1 and CDR2 from the germline V gene are GTSNPN and SVGIG (reference sequence). The CDR3 has 11 amino acids. V was cut by 0 bases and J by 7 bases, with 7 bases left in between. The CDR3: CAWSVRQEQYF. CDR3 coding DNA: TGTGCCTGGAGTGTCCGACAGGAGCAGTACTTC.

This clonotype was counted ten times or more. The CDR3 protein is CASSYGGTSTDTQYF. Here the CDR3 DNA reads TGTGCCAGCAGTTACGGCGGGACTAGCACAGATACGCAGTATTTT. This chain uses TRBV6-5 with TRBJ2-3; TRBD2 is a possible D gene (6 bases). Germline V CDR1 and CDR2: MNHEY, SVGAGI. V was shortened by 2 bases and J by 0 bases, with 9 bases between the two germline ends. There are 15 residues in the CDR3.

The chain is built from TRBV5-6 and TRBJ2-3, with 15 bases that match TRBD2. Trimming at V came to 4 bases and at J to 5 bases, leaving 8 bases not matched to a gene. Germline V gene data show CDR1 as SGHDT and CDR2 as YYEEEE. The CDR3 runs to 17 residues. The CDR3 sequence: CASSLRTSGGARDTQYF. As DNA, the CDR3 is TGTGCCAGCAGCCTACGGACTAGCGGGGGGGCAAGAGATACGCAGTATTTT.

The V and J genes are TRBV11-1 and TRBJ1-1; weak D call: TRBD1 (6 bases). The CDR3 runs to 15 residues. The germline gives CDR1 SGHAT, CDR2 FQDESV (reference sequence). Trimming took off 3 bases at V and 3 bases at J, with 14 bases between the two ends. The CDR3 protein is CASSFAGTRDTEAFF. The DNA of the CDR3 is TGTGCCAGCAGCTTCGCCGGGACACGGGACACTGAAGCTTTCTTT.

The V and J genes are TRBV9 and TRBJ2-4; D gene unclear. The J call may be faulty, since TRBJ2-5 better matches the DNA end. The CDR3 totals 15 residues. The germline CDR1 and CDR2 sequences are SGDLS and YYNGEE. CDR3 loop: CASSATIQGWETQYF. In DNA, the CDR3 is TGTGCCAGCAGCGCTACCATACAAGGATGGGAGACCCAGTACTTC.

As regards this clonotype: A much larger clone differs by one base, so this may be a read error. The gene calls are TRBV9 and TRBJ2-1; possible D gene TRBD2, 6 bases. This CDR3 contains 15 residues. Per germline, CDR1 SGDLS and CDR2 YYNGEE. The CDR3, as DNA: TGTGCCAGCAGCGTAGACGGGAGCTCCTGCAATGAGCAGTTCTTC. Its translation: CASSVDGSSCNEQFF.

This clonotype was observed a handful of times. The V call is TRBV5-1, the J call TRBJ1-1, with D possibly being TRBD1 (5 bases). From germline, CDR1 is SGHRS and CDR2 YFSETQ. V dropped 6 bases and J dropped 5 bases, with 17 bases sitting between them. The CDR3 is made up of 14 amino acids. The CDR3 DNA follows: TGCGCCAGCATGCGGGGGGGAGGGTCGACTGAAGCTTTCTTT. It yields the protein CASMRGGGSTEAFF.

The CDR3 DNA reads as TGTGCCAGCAGCTTAGGGAACAGTATCACTAACTATGGCTACACCTTC. Its protein product is CASSLGNSITNYGYTF. This chain joins TRBV7-2 and TRBJ1-2; no reliable D call. V was trimmed by 1 base and J by 0 bases, leaving 12 bases between them. The length of the CDR3 is 16 residues. Germline V CDR1 and CDR2: SGHTA, FQGNSA.

The chain carries TRBV5-1 and TRBJ2-7; possible D gene TRBD1, 6 bases. The CDR3 extends over 13 amino acids. CDR1 and CDR2 from the germline V gene are SGHRS and YFSETQ. The ends were cut back, 7 bases at V and 7 bases at J, with 18 bases in the middle. The CDR3 DNA follows: TGCGCCAGCTGCCCAGGGGACCGGGTGGAGCAGTACTTC. Translation: CASCPGDRVEQYF. The complete variable domain, with remaining parts taken from reference TRBV5-1 and TRBJ2-7, reads KAGVTQTPRYLIKTRGQQVTLSCSPISGHRSVSWYQQTPGQGLQFLFEYFSETQRNKGNFPGRFSGRQFSNSRSEMNVSTLELGDSALYLCASCPGDRVEQYFGPGTRLTVT.